This T cell receptor (beta chain) was profiled in a study of T cells after yellow fever vaccination. This CDR3 has 14 residues. Germline lookup yields CDR1 SGHRS and CDR2 YFSETQ. The junction had 5 bases not matched to a gene; V was cut back by 3 bases and J by 5 bases. This clonotype was picked up many times. Its antigen is currently unknown. Points from the study as a whole: CD4 and CD8 compartments shared a small share of clonotypes, likely from convergent recombination.

TCRdb recomputed calls from the 5' RACE reads with MiXCR, one row per CDR3 protein. The sample consists of some 320,000 distinct CDR3 sequences, 3.5% to 4.5% of them appearing once. This sample comprised PBMCs, obtained 15 days after the yellow fever booster vaccination. The receptor was derived from a man between 18 and 35 years old who received the YFV17D yellow fever vaccine. V gene TRBV5-1 combines with J gene TRBJ2-3, with 8 positions matching TRBD1. CDR3 region: CASSSQGAGDTQYF. Written as DNA, the CDR3 is TGCGCCAGCAGCTCTCAGGGGGCTGGAGATACGCAGTATTTT.